This T cell receptor (beta chain) was captured in a study of cytomegalovirus exposure and HLA in healthy donors. Broader study findings: TCR beta V- and J-gene trimming, according to a later analysis, was linked to a missense DCLRE1C variant. Some 150 TCR beta chains were listed as cytomegalovirus-associated. Generally TCR sequences proved uncommon, though certain public TCRs appeared in numerous donors. Prior analysis indicated that the majority of TCR beta V segments exhibited productivity approximately 87% or approximately 30% of the time.

A note on this clone: Its matching antigen is unknown.

Trimming left V 5 bases short and J 4 bases short, with 13 bases between. Germline assignment: CDR1 SQVTM and CDR2 ANQGSEA. The CDR3 contains 13 residues. Use of 60 Vbeta and 13 Jbeta primers characterized the PCR. Method: immunoSEQ multiplex PCR; TCRdb's copy keeps in-frame clones and lacks some. The sample has some 200,000 clones; about 80% are singletons. This TCR was sampled from a woman in her thirties in good health and CMV-seropositive. The rearrangement uses TRBV29-1 and TRBJ2-3; possibly TRBD1 for D (6 bases). Source material: PBMCs. The CDR3 nucleotides read TGCAGCGTTTCCCTCGGACAGTCAGATACGCAGTATTTT. Translating gives CSVSLGQSDTQYF.